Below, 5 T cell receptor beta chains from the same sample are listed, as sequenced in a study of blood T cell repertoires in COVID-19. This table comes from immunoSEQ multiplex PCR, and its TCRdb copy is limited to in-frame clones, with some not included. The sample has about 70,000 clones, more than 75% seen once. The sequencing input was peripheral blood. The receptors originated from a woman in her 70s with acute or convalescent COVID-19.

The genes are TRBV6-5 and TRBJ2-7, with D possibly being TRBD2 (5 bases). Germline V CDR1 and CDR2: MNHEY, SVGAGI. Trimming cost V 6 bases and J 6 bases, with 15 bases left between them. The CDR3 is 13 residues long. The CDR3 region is CASRREGPGEQYF. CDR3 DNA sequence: TGTGCCAGCAGGAGAGAGGGCCCGGGCGAGCAGTACTTC.

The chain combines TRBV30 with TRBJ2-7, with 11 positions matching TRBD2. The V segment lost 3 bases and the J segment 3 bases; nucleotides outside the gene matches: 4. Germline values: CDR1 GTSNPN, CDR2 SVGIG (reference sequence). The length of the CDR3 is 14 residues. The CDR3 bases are TGTGCCTGGAGCGGGACTAGCGGACGCTACGAGCAGTACTTC. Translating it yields CAWSGTSGRYEQYF.

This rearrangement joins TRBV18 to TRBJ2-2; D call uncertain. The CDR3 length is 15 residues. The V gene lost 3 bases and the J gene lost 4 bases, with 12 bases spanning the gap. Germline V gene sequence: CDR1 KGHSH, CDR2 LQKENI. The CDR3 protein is CASSPITESTGELFF. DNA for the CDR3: TGTGCCAGCTCACCTATTACTGAAAGCACCGGGGAGCTGTTTTTT. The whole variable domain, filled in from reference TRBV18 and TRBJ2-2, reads NAGVMQNPRHLVRRRGQEARLRCSPMKGHSHVYWYRQLPEEGLKFMVYLQKENIIDESGMPKERFSAEFPKEGPSILRIQQVVRGDSAAYFCASSPITESTGELFFGEGSRLTVL.

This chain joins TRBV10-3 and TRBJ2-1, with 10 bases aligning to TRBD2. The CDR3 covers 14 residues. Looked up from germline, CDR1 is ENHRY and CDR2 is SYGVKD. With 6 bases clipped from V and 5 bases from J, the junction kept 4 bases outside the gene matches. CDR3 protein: CAIRPGLADNEQFF. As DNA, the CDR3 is TGTGCCATCAGGCCCGGACTAGCGGACAATGAGCAGTTCTTC.

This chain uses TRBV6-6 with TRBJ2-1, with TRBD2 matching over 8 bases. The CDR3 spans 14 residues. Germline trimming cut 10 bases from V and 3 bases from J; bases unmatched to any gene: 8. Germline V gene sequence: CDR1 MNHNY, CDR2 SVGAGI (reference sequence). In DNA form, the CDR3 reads TGTGCCACCGGGGGGGGTCCCATCTACAATGAGCAGTTCTTC. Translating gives CATGGGPIYNEQFF.